This TCR beta chain was captured in a study of blood T cell repertoires in COVID-19. Study in general: Collection of acute and convalescent COVID-19 samples took place in the United States, Italy and Spain. The analysed material was cDNA or gDNA that came from T cells, B-cell-depleted T cells, or PBMCs.

Sequenced by immunoSEQ multiplex PCR; TCRdb stores in-frame clones only, minus some. The data hold tens of thousands of clones, with about nine tenths observed a single time. The V segment lost 2 bases and the J segment 4 bases; nucleotides outside the gene matches: 6. Germline CDR1 and CDR2: SGHNT and YYREEE (reference sequence). The CDR3 has 15 amino acids. The chain joins TRBV5-4 to TRBJ1-2; 9 nucleotides line up with TRBD1. The sequence derives from a human donor in a cohort sampled during active COVID-19. The donor label of this sample is uncertain. The sequenced sample was peripheral blood. The DNA of the CDR3 is TGTGCCAGCAGCTTCCGACAGGGGGGTGCCTATGGCTACACCTTC. It yields the protein CASSFRQGGAYGYTF. The full variable domain, its missing parts supplied by reference TRBV5-4 and TRBJ1-2, is ETGVTQSPTHLIKTRGQQVTLRCSSQSGHNTVSWYQQALGQGPQFIFQYYREEENGRGNFPPRFSGLQFPNYSSELNVNALELDDSALYLCASSFRQGGAYGYTFGSGTRLTVV.